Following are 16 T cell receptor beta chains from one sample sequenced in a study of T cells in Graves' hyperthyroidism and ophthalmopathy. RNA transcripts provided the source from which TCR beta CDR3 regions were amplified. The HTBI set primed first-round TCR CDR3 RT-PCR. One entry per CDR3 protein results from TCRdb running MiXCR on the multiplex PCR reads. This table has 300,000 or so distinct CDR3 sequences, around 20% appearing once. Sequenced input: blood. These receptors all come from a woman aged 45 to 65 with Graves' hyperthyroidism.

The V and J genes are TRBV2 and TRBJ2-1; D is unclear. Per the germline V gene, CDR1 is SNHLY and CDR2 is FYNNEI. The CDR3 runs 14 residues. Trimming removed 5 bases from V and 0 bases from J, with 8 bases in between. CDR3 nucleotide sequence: TGTGCCAGCAGTTTACTTAGCTCCTACAATGAGCAGTTCTTC. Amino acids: CASSLLSSYNEQFF.

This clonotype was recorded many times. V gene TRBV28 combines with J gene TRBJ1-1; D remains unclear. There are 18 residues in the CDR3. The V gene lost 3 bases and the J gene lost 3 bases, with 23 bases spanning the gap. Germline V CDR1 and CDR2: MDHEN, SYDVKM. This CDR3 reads CASSFRNTLVRTDTEAFF. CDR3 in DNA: TGTGCCAGCAGTTTCCGCAATACTCTAGTAAGGACGGACACTGAAGCTTTCTTT.

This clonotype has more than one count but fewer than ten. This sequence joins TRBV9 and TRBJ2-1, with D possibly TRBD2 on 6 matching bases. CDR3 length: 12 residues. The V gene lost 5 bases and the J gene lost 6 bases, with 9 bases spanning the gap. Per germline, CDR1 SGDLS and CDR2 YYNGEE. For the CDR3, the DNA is TGTGCCAGCAGGGGAGGAGGCAATGAGCAGTTCTTC. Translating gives CASRGGGNEQFF.

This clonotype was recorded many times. CDR3 sequence: CSASGRGKTQYF. The CDR3 nucleotides read TGCAGTGCTAGCGGGAGAGGAAAGACCCAGTACTTC. The chain is built from TRBV20-1 and TRBJ2-5, with a possible D match to TRBD2 (6 bases). The length of the CDR3 is 12 residues. The germline V gene encodes CDR1 DFQATT and CDR2 SNEGSKA (reference sequence). Trimming cost V 3 bases and J 6 bases, with 11 bases left between them.

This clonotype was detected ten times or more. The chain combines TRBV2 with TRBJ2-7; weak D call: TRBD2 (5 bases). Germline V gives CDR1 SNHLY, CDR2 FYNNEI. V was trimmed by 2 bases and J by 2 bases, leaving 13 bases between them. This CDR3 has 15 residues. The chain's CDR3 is CASSEWWRVTYEQYF. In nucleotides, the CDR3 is TGTGCCAGCAGTGAATGGTGGCGGGTGACCTACGAGCAGTACTTC.

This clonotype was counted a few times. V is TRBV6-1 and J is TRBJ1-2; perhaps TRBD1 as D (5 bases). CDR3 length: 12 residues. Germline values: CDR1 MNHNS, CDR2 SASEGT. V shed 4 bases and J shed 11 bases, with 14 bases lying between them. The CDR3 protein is CASSVRTGGYTF. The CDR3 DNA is TGTGCCAGCAGTGTCCGGACTGGGGGGTACACCTTC.

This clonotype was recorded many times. The CDR3 region is CSAIRTSGSPETQYF. CDR3 coding DNA: TGCAGTGCTATAAGGACTAGCGGGAGTCCCGAGACCCAGTACTTC. The V call is TRBV20-1, the J call TRBJ2-5; 13 positions match TRBD2. Germline lookup yields CDR1 DFQATT and CDR2 SNEGSKA (reference sequence). CDR3 length: 15 amino acids. V shed 4 bases, J shed 5 bases, and the junction held 7 bases outside the gene matches.

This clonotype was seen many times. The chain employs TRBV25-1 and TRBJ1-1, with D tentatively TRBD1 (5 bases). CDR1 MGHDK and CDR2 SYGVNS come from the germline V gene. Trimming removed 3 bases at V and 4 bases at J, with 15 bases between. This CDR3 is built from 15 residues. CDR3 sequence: CASSEGGGGATEAFF. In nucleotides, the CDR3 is TGTGCCAGCAGTGAGGGAGGCGGTGGGGCCACTGAAGCTTTCTTT.

The CDR3 loop reads CASSREALAEQFF. CDR3 coding DNA: TGTGCCAGCAGCCGCGAGGCCCTCGCTGAGCAGTTCTTC. The rearrangement joins TRBV5-5 to TRBJ2-1, with no clear D. Germline-derived CDR1 and CDR2 are SGHKS and YYEKEE (reference sequence). Trimming cost V 4 bases and J 9 bases, with 14 bases left between them. CDR3 size: 13 residues.

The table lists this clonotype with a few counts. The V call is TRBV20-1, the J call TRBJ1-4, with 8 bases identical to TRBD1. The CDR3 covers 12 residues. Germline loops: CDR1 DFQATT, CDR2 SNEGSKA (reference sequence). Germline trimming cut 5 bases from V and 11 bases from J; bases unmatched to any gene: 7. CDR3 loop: CSAPTQGAKLFF. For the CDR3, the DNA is TGCAGTGCTCCGACCCAGGGGGCTAAACTGTTTTTT.

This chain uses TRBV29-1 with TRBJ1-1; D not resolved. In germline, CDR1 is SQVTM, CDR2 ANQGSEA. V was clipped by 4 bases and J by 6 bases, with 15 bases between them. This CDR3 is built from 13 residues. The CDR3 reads CSVGSFRNPEAFF. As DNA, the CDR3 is TGCAGCGTTGGGAGCTTTCGGAATCCTGAAGCTTTCTTT.

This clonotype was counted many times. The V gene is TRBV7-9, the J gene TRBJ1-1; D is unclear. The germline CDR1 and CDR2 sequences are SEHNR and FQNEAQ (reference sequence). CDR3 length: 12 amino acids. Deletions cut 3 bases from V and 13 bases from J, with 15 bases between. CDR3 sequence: CASSFGTFDNFF. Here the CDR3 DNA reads TGTGCCAGCAGCTTCGGCACATTCGATAATTTCTTT.

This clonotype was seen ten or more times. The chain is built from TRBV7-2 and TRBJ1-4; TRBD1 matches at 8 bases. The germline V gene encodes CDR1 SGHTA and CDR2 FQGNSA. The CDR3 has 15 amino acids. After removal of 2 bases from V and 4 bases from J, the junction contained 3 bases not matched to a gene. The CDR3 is CASSLSGQDNEKLFF. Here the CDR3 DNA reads TGTGCCAGCAGCTTATCGGGACAGGATAATGAAAAACTGTTTTTT.

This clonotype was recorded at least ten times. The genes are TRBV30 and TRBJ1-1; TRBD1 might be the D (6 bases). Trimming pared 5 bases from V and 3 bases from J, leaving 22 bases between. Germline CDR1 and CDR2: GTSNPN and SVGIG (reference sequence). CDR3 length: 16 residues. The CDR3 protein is CAWGLGGRNRHTEAFF. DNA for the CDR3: TGTGCCTGGGGACTTGGGGGCAGGAACCGGCACACTGAAGCTTTCTTT.

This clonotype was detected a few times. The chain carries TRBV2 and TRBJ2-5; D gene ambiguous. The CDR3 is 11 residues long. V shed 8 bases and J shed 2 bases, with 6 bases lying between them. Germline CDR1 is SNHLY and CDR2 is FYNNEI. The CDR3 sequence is CASGRQETQYF. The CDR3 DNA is TGTGCCAGCGGGCGACAAGAGACCCAGTACTTC.

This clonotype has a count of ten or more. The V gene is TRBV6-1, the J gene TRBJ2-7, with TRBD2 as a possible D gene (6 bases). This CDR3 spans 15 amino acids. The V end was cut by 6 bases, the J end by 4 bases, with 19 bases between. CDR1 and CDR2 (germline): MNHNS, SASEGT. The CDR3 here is CASRHRRDSTYEQYF. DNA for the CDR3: TGTGCCAGCAGGCACCGCCGGGACTCTACTTACGAGCAGTACTTC.